These 28 T cell receptor beta chains came from one sample sequenced in a study of OX40 agonist ivuxolimab in advanced cancers. Profiling relied on immunoSEQ multiplex PCR, and the TCRdb table lists in-frame clones only, not all of them. This sample has roughly 50,000 clones, with around 89% found just once. The material was CD4+ or CD8+ T cells sorted from blood, obtained in a trial of the OX40 agonist ivuxolimab. Receptors originate from an adult with an advanced solid tumor such as melanoma, head and neck, liver or kidney cancer.

The gene calls are TRBV5-1 and TRBJ1-2; D remains unclear. The CDR3 loop spans 12 amino acids. The germline V and J ends were trimmed by 2 bases and 3 bases, with 5 bases remaining between them. CDR1 is SGHRS and CDR2 is YFSETQ in the germline V gene. In DNA form, the CDR3 reads TGCGCCAGCAGCTTCGGGGACTATGGCTACACCTTC. As protein: CASSFGDYGYTF.

The CDR3 DNA is TGTGCCAGCAGGGGGGGGCGGGGACACCAAGAGACCCAGTACTTC. Residues: CASRGGRGHQETQYF. The chain couples TRBV6-5 to TRBJ2-5, with TRBD2 as a possible D gene (7 bases). Trimming removed 6 bases at V and 0 bases at J, with 14 bases between. This CDR3 has 15 amino acids. Looked up from germline, CDR1 is MNHEY and CDR2 is SVGAGI.

The V call is TRBV5-1, the J call TRBJ2-7, with TRBD1 matching over 7 bases. Per germline, CDR1 SGHRS and CDR2 YFSETQ. V trimming: 3 bases; J trimming: 4 bases; junction bases outside the gene matches: 7. This CDR3 region has 14 residues. CDR3 amino acids: CASSSQGVAYEQYF. CDR3 coding DNA: TGCGCCAGCAGCTCCCAGGGGGTTGCTTACGAGCAGTACTTC. Drawing the rest from reference TRBV5-1 and TRBJ2-7, the complete variable domain is KAGVTQTPRYLIKTRGQQVTLSCSPISGHRSVSWYQQTPGQGLQFLFEYFSETQRNKGNFPGRFSGRQFSNSRSEMNVSTLELGDSALYLCASSSQGVAYEQYFGPGTRLTVT.

The chain employs TRBV7-2 and TRBJ1-1; D not certain. CDR1 is SGHTA and CDR2 is FQGNSA in the germline V gene. V lost 0 bases and J 3 bases, leaving 5 bases between the germline ends. This CDR3 is 13 amino acids long. The CDR3 region has the DNA TGTGCCAGCAGCTTAGCCAGGTACACTGAAGCTTTCTTT. Translating it yields CASSLARYTEAFF.

CDR3 nucleotides: TGCGCCAGCAGCCAAGGGGCAGGAGACCCCACAGATACGCAGTATTTT. It is translated as CASSQGAGDPTDTQYF. This sequence joins TRBV4-1 and TRBJ2-3; D gene ambiguous. Germline values: CDR1 MGHRA, CDR2 YSYEKL. With 1 base removed from V and 2 bases from J, the gap between germline ends came to 13 bases. This CDR3 is built from 16 residues.

This clone was observed a few times. This chain connects TRBV5-1 to TRBJ2-4, with TRBD1 matching over 11 bases. The CDR3 has 13 residues. Germline CDR1 and CDR2: SGHRS and YFSETQ. V lost 7 bases, J lost 6 bases, and 3 bases stayed unmatched. CDR3 in amino acids: CASRGTGGNIQYF. DNA for the CDR3: TGCGCCAGCCGAGGGACAGGGGGAAACATTCAGTACTTC. Based on the CDR3 plus reference TRBV5-1 and TRBJ2-4, the full variable domain is KAGVTQTPRYLIKTRGQQVTLSCSPISGHRSVSWYQQTPGQGLQFLFEYFSETQRNKGNFPGRFSGRQFSNSRSEMNVSTLELGDSALYLCASRGTGGNIQYFGAGTRLSVL.

The genes are TRBV19 and TRBJ1-5; the D gene is possibly TRBD1 (5 bases). The CDR3 is made up of 15 amino acids. Germline V gives CDR1 LNHDA, CDR2 SQIVND (reference sequence). Trimming took 5 bases from V and 6 from J, leaving 17 bases between them. DNA of the CDR3: TGTGCCAGTAGTTCCGGGACTACACTTGGTCAGCCCCAGCATTTT. This codes for CASSSGTTLGQPQHF.

J is TRBJ1-4 and V is TRBV10-3; D gene uncertain. CDR1 is ENHRY, CDR2 SYGVKD, per germline. The V gene lost 10 bases and the J gene lost 8 bases, with 17 bases spanning the gap. CDR3 length: 13 amino acids. For the CDR3, the DNA is TGTGCCACCAGCGAGATAATGCAGGAAAAACTGTTTTTT. As protein: CATSEIMQEKLFF.

As DNA, the CDR3 is TGTGCCAGCCGCTCCCAGGCGGGGGGCCGGGATACGCAGTATTTT. Protein: CASRSQAGGRDTQYF. The J gene is TRBJ2-3, the V gene TRBV6-5; TRBD2 matches 8 bases. V was pared by 8 bases and J by 6 bases, with 13 bases of the junction left unmatched. CDR1 is MNHEY and CDR2 is SVGAGI in the germline V gene. This CDR3 spans 15 amino acids.

The genes are TRBV29-1 and TRBJ2-3; TRBD1 or TRBD2 may be the D gene (5 bases each). Trimming left V 7 bases short and J 3 bases short, with 11 bases between. Germline V gene data show CDR1 as SQVTM and CDR2 as ANQGSEA. The CDR3 is 12 amino acids. The CDR3 DNA sequence: TGCAGCGGGGGACGTTTAACAGATACGCAGTATTTT. It encodes CSGGRLTDTQYF.

Regarding this clone: A junction end diverges from the germline sequence, so it may reflect a read error. The V gene is TRBV5-1, the J gene TRBJ2-5; D remains unclear. This CDR3 has 13 residues. Germline lookup yields CDR1 SGHRS and CDR2 YFSETQ. The CDR3 region is CASSLAHQETQYF. CDR3 sequence (DNA): TGCGCCAGCAGCTTGGCCCACCAGGAGACCCAGTACTTC. The variable domain in full, completed from reference TRBV5-1 and TRBJ2-5, reads KAGVTQTPRYLIKTRGQQVTLSCSPISGHRSVSWYQQTPGQGLQFLFEYFSETQRNKGNFPGRFSGRQFSNSRSEMNVSTLELGDSALYLCASSLAHQETQYFGPGTRLLVL.

CDR3 in amino acids: CASSPRRTDTQYF. The CDR3 DNA sequence: TGCGCCAGCAGCCCGCGCCGTACAGATACGCAGTATTTT. The chain is built from TRBV10-1 and TRBJ2-3; D remains ambiguous. V was cut by 6 bases and J by 3 bases, with 10 bases left in between. Germline-derived CDR1 and CDR2 are WNHNN and SYGVQD (reference sequence). The CDR3 has 13 residues.

The chain uses TRBV11-2 and TRBJ2-5; the match to TRBD2 covers 9 bases. The CDR3 runs 14 residues. The germline V gene encodes CDR1 SGHAT and CDR2 FQNNGV. V gave up 5 bases and J gave up 8 bases; unmatched junction bases: 9. The CDR3 reads CASSANQRGVTQYF. In DNA, the CDR3 is TGTGCCAGCAGCGCGAATCAGCGGGGGGTCACCCAGTACTTC.

The V and J genes are TRBV28 and TRBJ2-2; 10 bases are shared with TRBD1. The CDR3 extends over 15 amino acids. In germline, CDR1 is MDHEN, CDR2 SYDVKM. Trimming took 9 bases from V and 5 from J; bases not matched to a gene: 9. The CDR3 nucleotides are TGTGCCAGTATTCGACAGGGGGCGCTGACCGGGGAGCTGTTTTTT. This encodes CASIRQGALTGELFF.

The CDR3 protein is CASSRGYEQYF. CDR3 nucleotides: TGTGCCAGCAGCAGGGGTTACGAGCAGTACTTC. This chain connects TRBV28 to TRBJ2-7, with D possibly matching TRBD1 (6 bases). V lost 6 bases and J 4 bases, leaving 7 bases between the germline ends. Germline V lookup: CDR1 MDHEN, CDR2 SYDVKM. CDR3 length equals 11 residues.

The rearrangement links TRBV6-1 to TRBJ2-3; TRBD1 aligns across 8 bases. V shed 6 bases, J shed 0 bases, and the junction held 5 bases outside the gene matches. CDR3 length: 15 amino acids. The germline CDR1 and CDR2 sequences are MNHNS and SASEGT. The CDR3 nucleotides are TGTGCCAGCAGAACACAGGGGGTTAGCACAGATACGCAGTATTTT. It is translated as CASRTQGVSTDTQYF.

The count of this clone is one. The chain has TRBV2 and TRBJ2-7, with D maybe TRBD2 (5 bases). Germline-derived CDR1 and CDR2 are SNHLY and FYNNEI. The V end lost 6 bases, the J end lost 1 base, and 10 bases lay between the germline ends. The CDR3 extends over 13 amino acids. As DNA, the CDR3 is TGTGCCAGCAGGGCCGGACTTTCCTACGAGCAGTACTTC. This sequence encodes CASRAGLSYEQYF.

The DNA of the CDR3 is TGTGCCAGCAGTTTAAAAGCGGGTTACGAGCAGTACTTC. It encodes CASSLKAGYEQYF. The V and J genes are TRBV27 and TRBJ2-7, with a tentative D call TRBD2 (6 bases). The germline gives CDR1 MNHEY, CDR2 SMNVEV (reference sequence). V was cut by 2 bases and J by 4 bases, with 9 bases left in between. The CDR3 totals 13 residues.

This chain uses TRBV25-1 with TRBJ1-4; D is ambiguous. The CDR3 length is 14 residues. The V gene's germline CDR1 is MGHDK and CDR2 SYGVNS. The V end was cut by 4 bases, the J end by 2 bases, with 8 bases between. CDR3: CASSVRETNEKLFF. The CDR3 DNA reads TGTGCCAGCAGTGTTAGGGAGACTAATGAAAAACTGTTTTTT.

The gene calls are TRBV7-2 and TRBJ2-7; tentatively, D is TRBD1 (6 bases). CDR1 is SGHTA and CDR2 is FQGNSA in the germline V gene. V lost 0 bases and J 2 bases, leaving 11 bases between the germline ends. This CDR3 comprises 15 residues. The CDR3 is CASSLAQGAPYEQYF. CDR3 sequence (DNA): TGTGCCAGCAGCTTAGCACAGGGCGCTCCCTACGAGCAGTACTTC. The whole variable domain, remainder taken from reference TRBV7-2 and TRBJ2-7, is GAGVSQSPSNKVTEKGKDVELRCDPISGHTALYWYRQSLGQGLEFLIYFQGNSAPDKSGLPSDRFSAERTGGSVSTLTIQRTQQEDSAVYLCASSLAQGAPYEQYFGPGTRLTVT.

The V call is TRBV18, the J call TRBJ2-7; a weak D match, TRBD1 (6 bases). Per the germline V gene, CDR1 is KGHSH and CDR2 is LQKENI. Trimming removed 6 bases at V and 5 bases at J, with 14 bases between. This CDR3 is 13 amino acids long. The CDR3 DNA reads TGTGCCAGCTCCCCCAGGGGAACCAACGAGCAGTACTTC. Amino acids: CASSPRGTNEQYF.

The rearrangement joins TRBV7-2 to TRBJ1-1; D is uncertain. With 1 base removed from V and 1 base from J, the gap between germline ends came to 13 bases. Germline V gives CDR1 SGHTA, CDR2 FQGNSA. The CDR3 loop spans 16 amino acids. Written as DNA, the CDR3 is TGTGCCAGCAGCTTAGGTTGGGGAACAGCGAACACTGAAGCTTTCTTT. This gives the protein CASSLGWGTANTEAFF.

The chain is built from TRBV6-1 and TRBJ1-3, with D hard to call. Germline V CDR1 and CDR2: MNHNS, SASEGT. CDR3 length: 16 amino acids. V gave up 1 base and J gave up 0 bases, with 10 bases separating them. CDR3 amino acids: CASSEVGPSSGNTIYF. The CDR3 nucleotides are TGTGCCAGCAGTGAAGTAGGCCCGAGCTCTGGAAACACCATATATTTT.

The genes are TRBV6-8 and TRBJ1-5; 8 positions match TRBD1. The germline V gene encodes CDR1 MNHGY and CDR2 SAAAGT. Germline trimming cut 5 bases from V and 4 bases from J; bases unmatched to any gene: 4. This CDR3 region has 14 residues. CDR3 sequence: CASSRTGLNQPQHF. The CDR3 DNA follows: TGTGCCAGCAGTAGGACAGGGTTAAATCAGCCCCAGCATTTT.

The chain links TRBV2 to TRBJ2-2; D uncertain. Trimming left V 6 bases short and J 0 bases short, with 8 bases between. CDR1 and CDR2 (germline): SNHLY, FYNNEI. The CDR3 spans 14 residues. CDR3 DNA: TGTGCCAGCAGCAAGACACCGAACACCGGGGAGCTGTTTTTT. The encoded protein is CASSKTPNTGELFF.

The rearrangement uses TRBV10-2 and TRBJ2-5; 10 nucleotides align to TRBD2. The DNA matches TRBJ2-7 better at its end, which makes the J call doubtful. CDR1 WSHSY and CDR2 SAAADI come from the germline V gene. The CDR3 has 13 amino acids. CDR3 sequence: CASSSSGGYEQYF. CDR3 DNA sequence: TGCGCCAGCAGTTCTAGCGGGGGCTACGAGCAGTACTTC.

CDR3 nucleotides: TGTGCCACCAGCAGAGATCTCCGAAAGGGTAGGACCGGAACGGACACTGAAGCTTTCTTT. Translated: CATSRDLRKGRTGTDTEAFF. The chain links TRBV15 to TRBJ1-1, with unresolved D. The CDR3 contains 20 residues. Germline lookup yields CDR1 LNHNV and CDR2 YYDKDF (reference sequence). V dropped 0 bases and J dropped 3 bases, with 26 bases sitting between them.

The genes are TRBV7-2 and TRBJ2-3, with D perhaps being TRBD1 or TRBD2 (5 bases each). Trimming cost V 3 bases and J 4 bases, with 11 bases left between them. The CDR3 totals 14 residues. Per the germline V gene, CDR1 is SGHTA and CDR2 is FQGNSA. In DNA, the CDR3 is TGTGCCAGCAGCTTTGCCCGAGGGGCAGATACGCAGTATTTT. Encoded protein: CASSFARGADTQYF.